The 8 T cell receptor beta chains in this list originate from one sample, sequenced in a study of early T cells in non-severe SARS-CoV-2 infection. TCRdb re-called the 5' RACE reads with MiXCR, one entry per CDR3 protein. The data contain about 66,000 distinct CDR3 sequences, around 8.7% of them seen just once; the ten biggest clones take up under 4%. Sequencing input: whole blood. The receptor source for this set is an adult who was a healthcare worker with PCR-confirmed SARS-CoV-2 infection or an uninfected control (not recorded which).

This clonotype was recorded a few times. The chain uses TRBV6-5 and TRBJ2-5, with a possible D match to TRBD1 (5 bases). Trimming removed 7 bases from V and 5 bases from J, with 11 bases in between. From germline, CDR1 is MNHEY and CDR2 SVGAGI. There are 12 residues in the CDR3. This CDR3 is CASTDILETQYF. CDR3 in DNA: TGTGCCAGCACGGACATCCTGGAGACCCAGTACTTC.

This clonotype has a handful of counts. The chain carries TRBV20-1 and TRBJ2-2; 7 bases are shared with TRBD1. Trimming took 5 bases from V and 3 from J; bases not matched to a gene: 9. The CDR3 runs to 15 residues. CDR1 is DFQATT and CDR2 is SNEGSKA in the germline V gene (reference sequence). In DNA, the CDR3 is TGCAGTGCTCCCATGGACAGGTCCTACACCGGGGAGCTGTTTTTT. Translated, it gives CSAPMDRSYTGELFF.

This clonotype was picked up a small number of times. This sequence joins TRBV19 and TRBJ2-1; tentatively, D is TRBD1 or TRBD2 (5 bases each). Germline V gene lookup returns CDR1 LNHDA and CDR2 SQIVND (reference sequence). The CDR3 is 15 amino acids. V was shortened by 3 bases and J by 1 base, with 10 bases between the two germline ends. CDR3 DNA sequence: TGTGCCAGTAGTATGGGGGAATGGTCCTACAATGAGCAGTTCTTC. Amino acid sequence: CASSMGEWSYNEQFF.

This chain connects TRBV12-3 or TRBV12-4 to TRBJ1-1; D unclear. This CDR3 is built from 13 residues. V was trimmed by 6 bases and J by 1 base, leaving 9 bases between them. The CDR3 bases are TGTGCCAGCAGACTTACACCGAACACTGAAGCTTTCTTT. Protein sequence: CASRLTPNTEAFF.

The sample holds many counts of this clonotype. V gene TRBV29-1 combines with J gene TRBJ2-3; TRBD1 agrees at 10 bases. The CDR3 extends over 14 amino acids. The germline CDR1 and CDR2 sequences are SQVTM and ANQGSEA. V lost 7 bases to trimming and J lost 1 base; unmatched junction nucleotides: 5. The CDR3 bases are TGCAGCGGAGAAGGGACAGGGGGCACAGATACGCAGTATTTT. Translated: CSGEGTGGTDTQYF.

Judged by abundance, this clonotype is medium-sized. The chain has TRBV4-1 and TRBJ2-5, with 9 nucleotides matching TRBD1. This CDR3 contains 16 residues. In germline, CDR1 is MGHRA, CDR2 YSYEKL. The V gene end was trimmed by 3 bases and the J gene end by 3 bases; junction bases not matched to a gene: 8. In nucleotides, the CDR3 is TGCGCCAGCAGCCACCCGCCCCGGGACAGGGAAGAGACCCAGTACTTC. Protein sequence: CASSHPPRDREETQYF.

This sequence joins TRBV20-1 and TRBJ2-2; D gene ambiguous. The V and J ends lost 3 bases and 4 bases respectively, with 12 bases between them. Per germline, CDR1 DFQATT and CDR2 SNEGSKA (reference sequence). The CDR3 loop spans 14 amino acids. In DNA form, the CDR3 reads TGCAGTGCTAGCCCAGGAGTGAGCACCGGGGAGCTGTTTTTT. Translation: CSASPGVSTGELFF.

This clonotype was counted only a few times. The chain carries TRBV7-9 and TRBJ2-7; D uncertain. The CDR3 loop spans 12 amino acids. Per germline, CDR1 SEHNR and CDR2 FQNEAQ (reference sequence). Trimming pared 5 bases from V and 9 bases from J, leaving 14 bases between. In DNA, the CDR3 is TGTGCCAGCAGCCCTGACAAGGTAGTGCAGTACTTC. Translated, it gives CASSPDKVVQYF.